This is a list of T cell receptor beta chains from one sample in a study of T cell changes during pregnancy in multiple sclerosis. Repertoires were generated with immunoSEQ multiplex PCR, while TCRdb's copy carries only in-frame clones and drops some. Here the sample spans about 49,000 clones, around 90% being singletons. The sample in question was peripheral blood, obtained after pregnancy. The receptors originated from a female donor in good health, enrolled as a control in a pregnancy study. The CDR3 runs from the conserved cysteine through the conserved F or W. The order of the fields is J gene, D gene, clone size, V gene, CDR3 DNA, CDR3 protein. The D gene is left open where the match is weak. The size field is filled for only some rows; it gives once, few, many or a size class.

TRBJ1-2 TRBD1 NA TRBV28 TGTGCCAGCAGTCGAGCCAGACAGGGGGATTGGAACTATGGCTACACCTTC CASSRARQGDWNYGYTF
TRBJ1-5 TRBD1 once TRBV7-9 TGTGCCAGCAGCTGGACCGGACAGGAATTTTGGAGCAATCAGCCCCAGCATTTT CASSWTGQEFWSNQPQHF
TRBJ2-3 TRBD1 NA TRBV10-2 TGCGCCAGCAGTGTGGGACAGATTCGCACAGATACGCAGTATTTT CASSVGQIRTDTQYF
TRBJ2-1 NA NA TRBV4-3 TGCGCCAGCAGCCAAGGAAGTAACAACTACAATGAGCAGTTCTTC CASSQGSNNYNEQFF
TRBJ2-5 TRBD2 NA TRBV30 TGTGCCTGGGGACTAGCGGGAGGAGCGCTGGAGACCCAGTACTTC CAWGLAGGALETQYF
TRBJ1-2 NA NA TRBV14 TGTGCCAGCAGCCCTGTCCTTAACTATGGCTACACCTTC CASSPVLNYGYTF
TRBJ2-3 TRBD1 NA TRBV15 TGTGCCACCAGCAGAGATGGGGCAGGGGGCAGAACAGATACGCAGTATTTT CATSRDGAGGRTDTQYF
TRBJ2-1 TRBD2 NA TRBV9 TGTGCCAGCAGCGCTTTCGCGGGAGGGCCCTATGAGCAGTTCTTC CASSAFAGGPYEQFF
TRBJ2-7 TRBD1 NA TRBV6-1 TGTGCCAGCAGTGAAGCAGCAGGGGGCGGCCCCTACGAGCAGTACTTC CASSEAAGGGPYEQYF
TRBJ2-1 TRBD2 NA TRBV14 TGTGCCATCGCGCCGTGGGGGGGGGTCTACAATGAGCAGTTCTTC CAIAPWGGVYNEQFF
TRBJ2-5 TRBD2 NA TRBV7-9 TGTGCCAGCAGCTTCCCGACTAGCGGGTACCAAGAGACCCAGTACTTC CASSFPTSGYQETQYF
TRBJ2-7 NA NA TRBV5-6 TGTGCCAGCAGCTTGCCGCAGGTCAGGGCGGACGCCTACGAGCAGTACTTC CASSLPQVRADAYEQYF
TRBJ1-1 TRBD1 NA TRBV9 TGTGCCAGCAGCGTTACAGGGGGCCGGAACACTGAAGCTTTCTTT CASSVTGGRNTEAFF
TRBJ2-1 TRBD1 NA TRBV6-6 TGTGCCACCTTACTGCCGGGACAGCACTACAATGAGCAGTTCTTC CATLLPGQHYNEQFF
TRBJ1-3 NA NA TRBV23-1 TGCGCCAGCAGTCAGGCCCGACAGATTTCTGGAAACACCATATATTTT CASSQARQISGNTIYF
TRBJ2-7 TRBD2 NA TRBV6-1 TGTGCCAGCACCGGGGGGACGGAGGCCTACGAGCAGTACTTC CASTGGTEAYEQYF
TRBJ2-3 TRBD2 NA TRBV27 TGTGCCAGCAGTTTATCTAGCAAAGATAGCGGGACTAGCTATTCCACAGATACGCAGTATTTT CASSLSSKDSGTSYSTDTQYF
TRBJ2-3 TRBD2 NA TRBV19 TGTGCCAGTAGTACCTATAGATTAGCGGGGGGCCTCACAGATACGCAGTATTTT CASSTYRLAGGLTDTQYF
TRBJ1-2 TRBD1 NA TRBV4-1 TGCGCCAGCAGCCTCCAGGACAGGGCAAGAGGCTACACCTTC CASSLQDRARGYTF
TRBJ1-5 NA few TRBV6-6 TGTGCCAGCAGTGAGAGCGTCACGCTAAATCAGCCCCAGCATTTT CASSESVTLNQPQHF
TRBJ2-2 TRBD2 NA TRBV7-2 TGTGCCAGCAGCTTCGGGCTAGCGGGGGCCAGGGGGATCGGGGAGCTGTTTTTT CASSFGLAGARGIGELFF
TRBJ2-1 TRBD1 NA TRBV11-2 TGTGCCAGCAGCCCATCGGACAGGGGAGACAATGAGCAGTTCTTC CASSPSDRGDNEQFF
TRBJ2-3 TRBD2 NA TRBV7-6 TGTGCCAGCGGCAGGACTAGCGAGACAGATACGCAGTATTTT CASGRTSETDTQYF
TRBJ2-5 NA NA TRBV2 TGTGCCAGCAATCCGGAGGGCTTAGAGACCCAGTACTTC CASNPEGLETQYF
TRBJ2-1 TRBD2 NA TRBV5-1 TGCGCCAGCAGTAAGCGGGAGATCCATGAGCAGTTCTTC CASSKREIHEQFF
TRBJ2-1 NA NA TRBV30 TGTGCCTGGGGCCCCAGGGCTATAGGCAATGAGCAGTTCTTC CAWGPRAIGNEQFF
TRBJ2-2 NA NA TRBV9 TGTGCCAGCAGCGTAGTCGGTACGTTCGGCGGGGAGCTGTTTTTT CASSVVGTFGGELFF
TRBJ1-1 NA few TRBV4-2 TGTGCCAGCAGCGCGGACTTCGCTGAAGCTTTCTTT CASSADFAEAFF
TRBJ2-1 NA NA TRBV7-8 TGTGCCAGCAGCTTAATTCGGGGAAACGATGAGCAGTTCTTC CASSLIRGNDEQFF
TRBJ2-5 NA NA TRBV7-8 TGTGCCAGCAGCTTAAGGACAGCTAAGAGGGAGACCCAGTACTTC CASSLRTAKRETQYF
TRBJ2-3 TRBD2 NA TRBV7-2 TGTGCCAGCGGGTTGGCGGGAGGGGGGGATACGCAGTATTTT CASGLAGGGDTQYF
TRBJ1-2 NA NA TRBV6-5 TGTGCCAGCAGTCAACGAGCTTTTAACTATGGCTACACCTTC CASSQRAFNYGYTF
TRBJ1-1 NA NA TRBV6-5 TGTGCCAGCAGTTACTCCTTTTCCTCATCGGGCACTGAAGCTTTCTTT CASSYSFSSSGTEAFF
TRBJ2-5 NA NA TRBV30 TGTGCCGGCTCCGGGACTCCAAGGTCAGAGACCCAGTACTTC CAGSGTPRSETQYF
TRBJ1-1 TRBD1 NA TRBV5-1 TGCGCCAGCAGGGGACAGGGAGAGACTGAAGCTTTCTTT CASRGQGETEAFF
TRBJ2-7 TRBD1 NA TRBV7-3 TGTGCCAGCAGCTTAATGTCCGGACAGGGTGTCCACGAGCAGTACTTC CASSLMSGQGVHEQYF
TRBJ2-1 TRBD1 NA TRBV11-2 TGTGCCAGCAGCTCGTACAGGGGGCCCACACACAATGAGCAGTTCTTC CASSSYRGPTHNEQFF
TRBJ1-2 TRBD1 NA TRBV4-3 TGCGCCAGCAGCCAAGATGTACAGGGGCAATTCTATGGCTACACCTTC CASSQDVQGQFYGYTF
TRBJ2-7 TRBD1 NA TRBV29-1 TGCAGCGTTTCGACAGGGATCGAGCAGTACTTC CSVSTGIEQYF
TRBJ1-1 TRBD1 NA TRBV18 TGTGCCAGCTCCCCTCAGGGGGGCACTGAAGCTTTCTTT CASSPQGGTEAFF
TRBJ2-7 NA NA TRBV29-1 TGCAGCGTTGTGCGGGCCGAGGGCACCTACGAGCAGTACTTC CSVVRAEGTYEQYF
TRBJ2-5 NA NA TRBV2 TGTGCCAGCAGTAGTAGCGGAACGAAAGAGACCCAGTACTTC CASSSSGTKETQYF
TRBJ1-5 NA NA TRBV7-9 TGTGCCAGCAGCCCACAGCCCCAGTCTCCCCAGCATTTT CASSPQPQSPQHF
TRBJ2-1 TRBD1 NA TRBV20-1 TGCAGTGCTAGAGTTCGACAGGGTGGGTTCTTC CSARVRQGGFF
TRBJ2-3 TRBD1 NA TRBV5-8 TGTGCCAGCAGCAGGGGACAGGCGGGTACAGATACGCAGTATTTT CASSRGQAGTDTQYF
TRBJ2-2 NA NA TRBV5-5 TGTGCCAGCAGTCCGACAGGAAACACCGGGGAGCTGTTTTTT CASSPTGNTGELFF
TRBJ1-4 NA NA TRBV7-9 TGTGCCAGCAGCTTAGGGGGGCTTGGGAATGAAAAACTGTTTTTT CASSLGGLGNEKLFF
TRBJ2-7 TRBD2 NA TRBV14 TGTGCCAGCAGCCAAGGACTAGCGGGACTACAAGAGCAGTACTTC CASSQGLAGLQEQYF
TRBJ2-1 NA once TRBV11-3 TGTGCCAGCAGCCACCCAGATGGGAGCTCCTACAATGAGCAGTTCTTC CASSHPDGSSYNEQFF
TRBJ1-5 NA NA TRBV7-3 TGTGCCAGCAGCGGGGGCGCGTTTCAGCCCCAGCATTTT CASSGGAFQPQHF
TRBJ2-7 TRBD1 NA TRBV23-1 TGCGCCAGCAGTTTTCTAGGGACAGGGAAGGAGAACGAGCAGTACTTC CASSFLGTGKENEQYF
TRBJ2-5 TRBD2 NA TRBV5-6 TGTGCCAGCAGCTTGACGGCTAGCGGTCAAGAGACCCAGTACTTC CASSLTASGQETQYF
TRBJ1-1 NA NA TRBV29-1 TGCAGCGTCGCCCGACAGTTGATGGCCAACACTGAAGCTTTCTTT CSVARQLMANTEAFF
TRBJ2-1 NA NA TRBV28 TGTGCCAGCAGTTTAGTAATTTACAATGAGCAGTTCTTC CASSLVIYNEQFF